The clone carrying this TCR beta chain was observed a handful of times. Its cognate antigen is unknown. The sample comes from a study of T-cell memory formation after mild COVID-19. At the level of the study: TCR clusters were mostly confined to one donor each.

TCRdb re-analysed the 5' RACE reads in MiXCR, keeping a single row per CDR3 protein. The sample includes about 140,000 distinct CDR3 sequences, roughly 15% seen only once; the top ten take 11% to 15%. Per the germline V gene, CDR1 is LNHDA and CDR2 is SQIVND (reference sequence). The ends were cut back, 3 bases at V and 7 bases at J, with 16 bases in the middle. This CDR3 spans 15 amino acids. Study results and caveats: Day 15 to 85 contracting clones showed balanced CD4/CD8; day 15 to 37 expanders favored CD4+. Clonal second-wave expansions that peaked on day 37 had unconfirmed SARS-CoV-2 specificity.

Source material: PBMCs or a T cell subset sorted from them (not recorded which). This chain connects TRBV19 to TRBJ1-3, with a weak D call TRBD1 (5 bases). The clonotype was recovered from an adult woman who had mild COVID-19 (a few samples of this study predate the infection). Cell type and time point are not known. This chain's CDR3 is CASSIEWGTWNTIYF. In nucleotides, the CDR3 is TGTGCCAGTAGTATCGAATGGGGCACCTGGAACACCATATATTTT. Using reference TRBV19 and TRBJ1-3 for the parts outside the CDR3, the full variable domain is DGGITQSPKYLFRKEGQNVTLSCEQNLNHDAMYWYRQDPGQGLRLIYYSQIVNDFQKGDIAEGYSVSREKKESFPLTVTSAQKNPTAFYLCASSIEWGTWNTIYFGEGSWLTVV.